What follows is one T cell receptor (beta chain) and its context. These data come from a study of OX40 agonist ivuxolimab in advanced cancers. Study at large: A partial response was reached by three patients: one with hepatocellular carcinoma and two with cutaneous melanoma.

The CDR3 consists of 12 residues. Germline V lookup: CDR1 SNHLY, CDR2 FYNNEI. Trimming pared 0 bases from V and 5 bases from J, leaving 5 bases between. Sequenced by immunoSEQ multiplex PCR; TCRdb stores in-frame clones only, minus some. Of about 11,000 clones in the sample, just over 75% are singletons; the top ten hold roughly 15%. The origin of this receptor is an adult with an advanced solid tumor such as melanoma, head and neck, liver or kidney cancer. The rearrangement uses TRBV2 and TRBJ2-7, with D perhaps TRBD1 or TRBD2 (5 bases each). The sequencing used CD4+ or CD8+ T cells sorted from blood, collected in a trial of the OX40 agonist ivuxolimab. The DNA of the CDR3 is TGTGCCAGCAGTGAAGCGGGGGACGAGCAGTACTTC. Its protein is CASSEAGDEQYF.